These 10 T cell receptor beta chains were all obtained from the same sample, sequenced in a study of neurological immune-mediated disorders. Each CDR3 protein is one row after TCRdb ran MiXCR on the 5' RACE reads. The data show fewer than 45,000 distinct CDR3 sequences, 2% to 3% seen once. Input material: PBMCs. The origin of the receptors is a man in his thirties or forties with multiple sclerosis.

This clonotype was counted at least ten times. The J gene is TRBJ2-1, the V gene TRBV24-1; 7 bases align to TRBD2. The CDR3 sequence is 18 residues long. Unmatched junction bases numbered 17, after V lost 5 bases and J lost 5 bases. Germline CDR1 reads KGHDR; CDR2 reads SFDVKD. CDR3 sequence reads: CATSVLGSGGAEDNEQFF. The DNA for the CDR3 is TGTGCCACCAGTGTGTTAGGGTCGGGGGGAGCGGAAGACAATGAGCAGTTCTTC.

This clonotype was seen ten or more times. The V and J genes are TRBV12-3 or TRBV12-4 and TRBJ2-1, with D unresolved. Trimming cost V 6 bases and J 6 bases, with 21 bases left between them. This CDR3 spans 16 amino acids. CDR3 nucleotides: TGTGCCAGCAGCTTTATATGGACCACATATCGCAATGAGCAGTTCTTC. Translation gives CASSFIWTTYRNEQFF.

This clonotype showed up many times. The chain joins TRBV9 to TRBJ1-2; 12 positions agree with TRBD1. The junction had 7 bases not matched to a gene; V was cut back by 3 bases and J by 4 bases. The CDR3 is made up of 16 amino acids. The germline V gene has CDR1 SGDLS and CDR2 YYNGEE. The CDR3 bases are TGTGCCAGCAGCGCTGGGGGGGGACAGGGGGCCTATGGCTACACCTTC. This sequence encodes CASSAGGGQGAYGYTF.

At least ten counts were recorded for this clonotype. V is TRBV12-3 or TRBV12-4 and J is TRBJ2-5; D may be TRBD2 (5 bases). The V and J ends lost 6 bases and 0 bases respectively, with 11 bases between them. CDR3 length equals 14 residues. The CDR3 nucleotides are TGTGCCAGCAGGGTAACGGGGAACCAAGAGACCCAGTACTTC. It specifies CASRVTGNQETQYF.

With regard to this clonotype: One junction end does not reproduce the germline sequence, and a read error may be involved. The chain uses TRBV4-1 and TRBJ1-6; D perhaps matches TRBD1 (5 bases). In germline, CDR1 is MGHRA, CDR2 YSYEKL. The length of the CDR3 is 14 residues. The CDR3 loop is CASSLRTQPSPLHF. CDR3 bases: TGCGCCAGCAGCCTGCGGACACAGCCCTCACCCCTACACTTT.

This clonotype was seen repeatedly, ten times or more. This sequence joins TRBV20-1 and TRBJ2-7, with 10 bases aligning to TRBD1. The CDR3 spans 15 residues. J lost 3 bases, V lost 0 bases, and 5 bases had no gene match. From germline, CDR1 is DFQATT and CDR2 SNEGSKA (reference sequence). CDR3 sequence (DNA): TGCAGTGCTAGAGAAGTCGACAGGGGGCTCTACGAGCAGTACTTC. Residues: CSAREVDRGLYEQYF.

This clonotype was picked up many times. This sequence joins TRBV20-1 and TRBJ1-6; TRBD1 aligns across 7 bases. J lost 5 bases, V lost 5 bases, and 6 bases had no gene match. The CDR3 totals 14 residues. Germline lookup yields CDR1 DFQATT and CDR2 SNEGSKA (reference sequence). The CDR3 sequence is CSAALRGNNSPLHF. DNA for the CDR3: TGCAGTGCTGCCCTCAGGGGGAATAATTCACCCCTCCACTTT.

The sample holds many counts of this clonotype. V gene TRBV5-1 combines with J gene TRBJ2-5, with 11 bases aligning to TRBD1. The CDR3 contains 15 residues. The V gene end was trimmed by 3 bases and the J gene end by 5 bases; junction bases not matched to a gene: 6. CDR1 is SGHRS, CDR2 YFSETQ, per germline. In DNA form, the CDR3 reads TGCGCCAGCAGCTCTTCGGACAGGGGGCGGGAGACCCAGTACTTC. Translated: CASSSSDRGRETQYF. Drawing the rest from reference TRBV5-1 and TRBJ2-5, the complete variable domain is KAGVTQTPRYLIKTRGQQVTLSCSPISGHRSVSWYQQTPGQGLQFLFEYFSETQRNKGNFPGRFSGRQFSNSRSEMNVSTLELGDSALYLCASSSSDRGRETQYFGPGTRLLVL.

This clonotype was detected ten times or more. The rearrangement joins TRBV6-5 to TRBJ2-1, with D possibly matching TRBD1 (6 bases). Trimming removed 0 bases from V and 5 bases from J, with 8 bases in between. From germline, CDR1 is MNHEY and CDR2 SVGAGI. The CDR3 covers 14 residues. The CDR3 sequence: CASSYSAGDNEQFF. The CDR3 DNA reads TGTGCCAGCAGTTACTCCGCAGGGGACAATGAGCAGTTCTTC.

This clonotype was picked up many times. The genes are TRBV5-1 and TRBJ2-3; D possibly matches TRBD1 or TRBD2 (5 bases each). Trimming stripped 4 bases from V and 2 bases from J, with 14 bases between. CDR1 is SGHRS, CDR2 YFSETQ, per germline. The CDR3 spans 15 residues. The CDR3 coding sequence is TGCGCCAGCAGCACGTCGTGGGGGAACACAGATACGCAGTATTTT. As protein: CASSTSWGNTDTQYF.